This T cell receptor beta chain was sequenced in a study of shared clonotypes between healthy human individuals. TCRdb's table, derived via immunoSEQ multiplex PCR, lists solely in-frame clones and lacks some. The profile shows over 950,000 clones, 77% of them singletons. All the donors were Caucasian adults who lived in Nashville, Tennessee. What was sequenced was memory CD4+ T cells from PBMCs. The subset was: CD45RA-negative fraction. The receptor was isolated from a man aged 18-30 years in good health. Some clones in this sample may be carry-over from other donors' samples.

The CDR3 DNA is TGTGCCAGCAGCGGAACCGGGACAGGGCCCGAGCAGTACTTC. As protein: CASSGTGTGPEQYF. This chain links TRBV9 with TRBJ2-7; 9 bases align to TRBD1. The CDR3 contains 14 residues. The germline gives CDR1 SGDLS, CDR2 YYNGEE. V trimming: 3 bases; J trimming: 6 bases; junction bases outside the gene matches: 7.